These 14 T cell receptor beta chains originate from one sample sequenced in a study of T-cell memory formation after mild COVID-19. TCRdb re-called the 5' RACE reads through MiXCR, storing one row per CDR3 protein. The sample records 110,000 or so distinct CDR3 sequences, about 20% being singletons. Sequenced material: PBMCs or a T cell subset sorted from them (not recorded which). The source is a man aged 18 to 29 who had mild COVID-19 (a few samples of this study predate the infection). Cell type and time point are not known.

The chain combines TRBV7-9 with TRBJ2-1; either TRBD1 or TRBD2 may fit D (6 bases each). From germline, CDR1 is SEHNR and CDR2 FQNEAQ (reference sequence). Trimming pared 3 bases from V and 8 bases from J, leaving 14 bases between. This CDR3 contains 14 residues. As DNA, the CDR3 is TGTGCCAGCAGCTTGGGGGGCCGGAAGCATGAGCAGTTCTTC. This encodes CASSLGGRKHEQFF.

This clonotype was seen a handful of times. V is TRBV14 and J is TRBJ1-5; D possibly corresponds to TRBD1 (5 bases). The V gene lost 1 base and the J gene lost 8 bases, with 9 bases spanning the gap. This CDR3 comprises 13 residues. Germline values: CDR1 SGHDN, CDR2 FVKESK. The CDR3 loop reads CASSQVAGKPQHF. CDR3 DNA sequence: TGTGCCAGCAGCCAAGTCGCAGGGAAGCCCCAGCATTTT.

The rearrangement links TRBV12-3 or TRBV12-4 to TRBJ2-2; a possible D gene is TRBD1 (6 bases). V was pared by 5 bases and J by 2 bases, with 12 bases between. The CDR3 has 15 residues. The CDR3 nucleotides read TGTGCCAGCAGTCACCCGACAGGAAACACCGGGGAGCTGTTTTTT. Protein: CASSHPTGNTGELFF.

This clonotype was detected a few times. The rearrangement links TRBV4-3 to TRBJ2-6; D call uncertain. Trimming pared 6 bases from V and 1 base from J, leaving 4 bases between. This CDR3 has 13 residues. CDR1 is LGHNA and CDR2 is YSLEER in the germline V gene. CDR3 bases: TGCGCCAGCAGGGGATCTGGGGCCAACGTCCTGACTTTC. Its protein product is CASRGSGANVLTF.

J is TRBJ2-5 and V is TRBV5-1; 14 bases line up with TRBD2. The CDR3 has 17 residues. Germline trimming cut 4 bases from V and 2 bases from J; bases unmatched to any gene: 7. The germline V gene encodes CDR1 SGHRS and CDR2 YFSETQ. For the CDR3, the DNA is TGCGCCAGCAGCCGGGGACTAGCGGGGGCGGAGCAAGAGACCCAGTACTTC. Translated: CASSRGLAGAEQETQYF.

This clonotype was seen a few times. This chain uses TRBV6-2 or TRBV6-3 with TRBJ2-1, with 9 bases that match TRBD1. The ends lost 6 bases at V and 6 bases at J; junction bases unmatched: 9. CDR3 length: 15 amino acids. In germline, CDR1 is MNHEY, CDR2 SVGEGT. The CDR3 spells CASSFRDREGNEQFF. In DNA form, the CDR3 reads TGTGCCAGCAGCTTCCGGGACAGGGAAGGCAATGAGCAGTTCTTC.

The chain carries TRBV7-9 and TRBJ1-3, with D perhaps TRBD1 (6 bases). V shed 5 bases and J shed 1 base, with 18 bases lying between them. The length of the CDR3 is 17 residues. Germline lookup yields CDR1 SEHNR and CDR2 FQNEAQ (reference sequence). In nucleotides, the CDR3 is TGTGCCAGCAGCCCCCGACAGGCCCTTCTTTCTGGAAACACCATATATTTT. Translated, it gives CASSPRQALLSGNTIYF.

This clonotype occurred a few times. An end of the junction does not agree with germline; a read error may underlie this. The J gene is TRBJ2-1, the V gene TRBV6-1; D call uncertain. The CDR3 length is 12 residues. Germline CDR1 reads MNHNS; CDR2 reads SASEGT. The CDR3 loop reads CASSAYYNEQLF. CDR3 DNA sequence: TGTGCCAGCAGTGCTTACTACAATGAGCAGCTCTTC.

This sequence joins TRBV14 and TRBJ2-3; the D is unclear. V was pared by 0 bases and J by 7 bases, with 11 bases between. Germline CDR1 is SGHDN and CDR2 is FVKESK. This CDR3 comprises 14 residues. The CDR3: CASSQDWVMNTQYF. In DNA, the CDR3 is TGTGCCAGCAGCCAAGATTGGGTGATGAATACGCAGTATTTT.

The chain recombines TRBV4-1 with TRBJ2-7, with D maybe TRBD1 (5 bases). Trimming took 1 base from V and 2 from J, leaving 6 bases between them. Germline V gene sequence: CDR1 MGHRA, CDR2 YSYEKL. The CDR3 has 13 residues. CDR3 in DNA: TGCGCCAGCAGCCAAGTCAGGGCCTACGAGCAGTACTTC. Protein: CASSQVRAYEQYF.

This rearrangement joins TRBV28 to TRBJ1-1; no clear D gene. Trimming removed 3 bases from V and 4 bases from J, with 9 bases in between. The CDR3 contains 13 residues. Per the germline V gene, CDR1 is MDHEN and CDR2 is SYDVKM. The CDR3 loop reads CASSFGSPTEAFF. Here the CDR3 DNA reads TGTGCCAGCAGTTTCGGCAGTCCCACTGAAGCTTTCTTT.

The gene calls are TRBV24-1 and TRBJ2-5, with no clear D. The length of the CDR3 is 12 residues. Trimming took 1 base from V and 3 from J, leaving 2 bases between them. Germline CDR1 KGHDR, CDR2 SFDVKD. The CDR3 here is CATSDLKETQYF. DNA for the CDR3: TGTGCCACCAGTGATTTAAAAGAGACCCAGTACTTC.

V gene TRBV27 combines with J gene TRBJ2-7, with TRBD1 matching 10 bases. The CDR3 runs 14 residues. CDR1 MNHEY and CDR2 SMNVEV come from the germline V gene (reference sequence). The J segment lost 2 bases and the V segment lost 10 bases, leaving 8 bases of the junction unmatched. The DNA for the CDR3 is TGTGCCACGTCATACGGGACAGGGGCCTACGAGCAGTACTTC. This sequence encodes CATSYGTGAYEQYF.

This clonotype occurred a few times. The CDR3 DNA sequence: TGTGCCAGCAGGGGGACAGACTATGGCTACACCTTC. Amino acid sequence: CASRGTDYGYTF. V is TRBV12-3 or TRBV12-4 and J is TRBJ1-2, with 7 bases matching TRBD1. V lost 6 bases, J lost 3 bases, and 1 base stayed unmatched. The CDR3 has 12 amino acids.